The clone carrying this TCR beta chain was observed once. In the original workflow: From reference gene primer amplification, estimates of nucleated cell counts were derived. Here immunoSEQ multiplex PCR was the method, and the copy in TCRdb shows in-frame clones only, minus some. For V, J and clone size, that table is used; D and trimming come from the DNA. The table includes around 100,000 clones, 80% to 95% detected once. These data come from a study of blood T cell repertoires in COVID-19. Study-wide context: COVID-19 samples from acute and convalescent phases originated in the United States, Italy and Spain.

The sequence derives from a man aged 45-65 years with active COVID-19. The sample consisted of peripheral blood.

As DNA, the CDR3 is TGTGCCAGCAGCCACTTTCGGGAGCAGTTCTTC. Protein: CASSHFREQFF. The chain has TRBV3-1 (or the pseudogene TRBV3-2) and TRBJ2-1; no definite D call. The CDR3 is 11 residues long. V was cut by 3 bases and J by 10 bases, with 7 bases left in between. The V gene's germline CDR1 is LGHDT and CDR2 YNNKEL (reference sequence).